The 31 T cell receptor beta chains listed next were all sequenced from one sample in a study of early T cells in non-severe SARS-CoV-2 infection. Each CDR3 protein gets one entry after TCRdb re-called the 5' RACE reads with MiXCR. The sample lists 85,000 to 90,000 distinct CDR3 sequences; about 15% were seen once. Material for sequencing was whole blood. These receptor sequences come from an adult who was a healthcare worker with PCR-confirmed SARS-CoV-2 infection or an uninfected control (not recorded which).

The chain combines TRBV2 with TRBJ2-7; D remains unclear. Germline V gene data show CDR1 as SNHLY and CDR2 as FYNNEI. This CDR3 spans 14 amino acids. Trimming removed 1 base from V and 0 bases from J, with 7 bases in between. CDR3 bases: TGTGCCAGCAGTGAAGTCCTCAACTCCTACGAGCAGTACTTC. Translation gives CASSEVLNSYEQYF. Full variable domain (remainder filled in from reference TRBV2 and TRBJ2-7): EPEVTQTPSHQVTQMGQEVILRCVPISNHLYFYWYRQILGQKVEFLVSFYNNEISEKSEIFDDQFSVERPDGSNFTLKIRSTKLEDSAMYFCASSEVLNSYEQYFGPGTRLTVT.

The rearrangement joins TRBV12-3 or TRBV12-4 to TRBJ2-6; D is unresolved. The length of the CDR3 is 14 residues. V was pared by 4 bases and J by 0 bases, with 4 bases between. The CDR3 DNA reads as TGTGCCAGCAGTTCTATCTCTGGGGCCAACGTCCTGACTTTC. Its translation is CASSSISGANVLTF.

This chain links TRBV7-9 with TRBJ2-5; the match to TRBD1 covers 7 bases. The CDR3 spans 14 residues. V trimming: 4 bases; J trimming: 4 bases; junction bases outside the gene matches: 6. CDR1 is SEHNR, CDR2 FQNEAQ, per germline (reference sequence). CDR3 DNA: TGTGCCAGCAGCTCGGGACAGCCTGGAGAGACCCAGTACTTC. Translating it yields CASSSGQPGETQYF.

This clonotype was picked up many times. The chain has TRBV2 and TRBJ2-1; 9 bases map to TRBD2. CDR1 is SNHLY, CDR2 FYNNEI, per germline. CDR3 length: 14 amino acids. V trimming: 4 bases; J trimming: 4 bases; junction bases outside the gene matches: 2. The CDR3 coding sequence is TGTGCCAGCAGTGTAGCGGGAGATTACAATGAGCAGTTCTTC. Its translation is CASSVAGDYNEQFF.

This clonotype was observed many times. This rearrangement joins TRBV6-4 to TRBJ2-1, with D perhaps being TRBD1 or TRBD2 (5 bases each). CDR1 is MRHNA, CDR2 SNTAGT, per germline. Trimming removed 5 bases from V and 9 bases from J, with 14 bases in between. This CDR3 region has 13 residues. Here the CDR3 DNA reads TGTGCCAGCAGTCAACAACGGGACGCTGAGCAGTTCTTC. Protein: CASSQQRDAEQFF.

The rearrangement joins TRBV28 to TRBJ2-7; D is possibly TRBD1 (5 bases). The CDR3 totals 12 residues. Germline V gives CDR1 MDHEN, CDR2 SYDVKM. The V and J ends lost 6 bases and 6 bases respectively, with 12 bases between them. The CDR3 DNA reads as TGTGCCAGCAGACCTCCCCAGGGCGAGCAGTACTTC. Amino acids: CASRPPQGEQYF.

This clonotype showed up many times. The V gene is TRBV5-4, the J gene TRBJ2-5; 7 nucleotides line up with TRBD1. The V segment lost 3 bases and the J segment 5 bases; nucleotides outside the gene matches: 7. The CDR3 extends over 14 amino acids. CDR1 and CDR2 from the germline V gene are SGHNT and YYREEE (reference sequence). The CDR3, as DNA: TGTGCCAGCAGCTGGTTAGGGGGCGCGGAGACCCAGTACTTC. The encoded protein is CASSWLGGAETQYF.

The V gene is TRBV3-1, the J gene TRBJ2-7, with 13 bases lining up with TRBD2. J was trimmed by 2 bases and V by 6 bases; bases with no gene match: 13. The CDR3 extends over 18 amino acids. CDR1 is LGHDT, CDR2 YNNKEL, per germline (reference sequence). The CDR3 protein is CASRGGLAGEFRTYEQYF. CDR3 DNA: TGTGCCAGCAGGGGAGGACTAGCGGGAGAATTCCGAACCTACGAGCAGTACTTC.

This clonotype occurred a few times. The chain recombines TRBV5-1 with TRBJ1-6; D remains unclear. V lost 0 bases, J lost 11 bases, and 18 bases lay in between. This CDR3 is 16 amino acids long. Germline CDR1 SGHRS, CDR2 YFSETQ. CDR3 nucleotide sequence: TGCGCCAGCAGCTTGGTAACTTCTGGACCGAGCGCACCCCTCCACTTT. It codes for CASSLVTSGPSAPLHF. Looking up the rest from reference TRBV5-1 and TRBJ1-6 gives the full variable domain: KAGVTQTPRYLIKTRGQQVTLSCSPISGHRSVSWYQQTPGQGLQFLFEYFSETQRNKGNFPGRFSGRQFSNSRSEMNVSTLELGDSALYLCASSLVTSGPSAPLHFGNGTRLTVT.

This clonotype occurred many times. This rearrangement joins TRBV13 to TRBJ2-1; 9 nucleotides agree with TRBD2. The CDR3 extends over 15 amino acids. CDR1 and CDR2 from the germline V gene are PRHDT and FYEKMQ (reference sequence). V shed 6 bases, J shed 4 bases, and the junction held 7 bases outside the gene matches. The CDR3: CASRHTSGRYNEQFF. As DNA, the CDR3 is TGTGCCAGCAGGCACACTAGCGGGCGATACAATGAGCAGTTCTTC.

This clonotype was detected ten times or more. The rearrangement links TRBV6-2 or TRBV6-3 to TRBJ2-1; D uncertain. Deletions cut 3 bases from V and 8 bases from J, with 8 bases between. The CDR3 is 12 amino acids. Germline V gives CDR1 MNHEY, CDR2 SVGEGT. This CDR3 is CASSYVSDEQFF. Here the CDR3 DNA reads TGTGCCAGCAGTTATGTGAGCGATGAGCAGTTCTTC.

The V call is TRBV12-3 or TRBV12-4, the J call TRBJ2-7; D gene uncertain. This CDR3 comprises 12 residues. V was pared by 1 base and J by 5 bases, with 6 bases between. Here the CDR3 reads CASSLGMDEQYF. Written as DNA, the CDR3 is TGTGCCAGCAGTTTAGGGATGGACGAGCAGTACTTC.

The chain has TRBV3-1 and TRBJ2-7; D unclear. Trimming took off 6 bases at V and 0 bases at J, with 18 bases between the two ends. The CDR3 totals 16 residues. The germline V gene has CDR1 LGHDT and CDR2 YNNKEL (reference sequence). CDR3 sequence (DNA): TGTGCCAGCAGTAAAAGTGCGGCGGCTTACTCCTACGAGCAGTACTTC. Its protein is CASSKSAAAYSYEQYF.

This clonotype was counted at least ten times. The DNA of the CDR3 is TGTGCCAGCGGACTAGCGGATTACAATGAGCAGTTCTTC. Encoded protein: CASGLADYNEQFF. The chain couples TRBV28 to TRBJ2-1; TRBD2 aligns across 10 bases. This CDR3 is built from 13 residues. Germline CDR1 reads MDHEN; CDR2 reads SYDVKM. V lost 8 bases to trimming and J lost 4 bases; unmatched junction nucleotides: 2.

This clonotype was picked up one time. The DNA of the CDR3 is TGTGCCAGCACCGGGGGCATTACGGGGGAAGAGACCCAGTACTTC. It specifies CASTGGITGEETQYF. The chain links TRBV11-2 to TRBJ2-5, with D tentatively TRBD1 or TRBD2 (6 bases each). The germline V gene encodes CDR1 SGHAT and CDR2 FQNNGV. Trimming took off 7 bases at V and 3 bases at J, with 18 bases between the two ends. CDR3 length equals 15 residues.

This chain links TRBV29-1 with TRBJ1-5; D unresolved. The CDR3 sequence is 13 residues long. Per the germline V gene, CDR1 is SQVTM and CDR2 is ANQGSEA. V was shortened by 5 bases and J by 1 base, with 9 bases between the two germline ends. The chain's CDR3 is CSVTYDSNQPQHF. CDR3 bases: TGCAGCGTTACTTATGACAGCAATCAGCCCCAGCATTTT.

Worth noting for this clonotype: One end of the junction fails to match germline, which may point to a read error. V is TRBV20-1 and J is TRBJ1-1, with D uncertain. The CDR3 contains 13 residues. Germline assignment: CDR1 DFQATT and CDR2 SNEGSKA (reference sequence). The CDR3 DNA sequence: TGCAGAGCTAGCGGCAGCCTGAACACTGAAGCTTTCTTT. The encoded protein is CRASGSLNTEAFF.

The sample holds a few counts of this clonotype. The chain recombines TRBV4-1 with TRBJ1-1; D remains ambiguous. Looked up from germline, CDR1 is MGHRA and CDR2 is YSYEKL. V dropped 4 bases and J dropped 0 bases, with 12 bases sitting between them. The CDR3 is made up of 15 amino acids. DNA of the CDR3: TGCGCCAGCAGCCTCCCTTTAGGAATGAACACTGAAGCTTTCTTT. Translation: CASSLPLGMNTEAFF.

The rearrangement joins TRBV20-1 to TRBJ1-1; maybe TRBD1 (5 bases). This CDR3 spans 12 amino acids. Germline V gene sequence: CDR1 DFQATT, CDR2 SNEGSKA (reference sequence). Trimming cost V 1 base and J 5 bases, with 8 bases left between them. This CDR3 is CSARGGKTEAFF. The DNA of the CDR3 is TGCAGTGCTAGAGGGGGGAAAACTGAAGCTTTCTTT.

The chain uses TRBV7-9 and TRBJ2-5; TRBD1 aligns across 8 bases. The CDR3 totals 15 residues. The V segment lost 5 bases and the J segment 5 bases; nucleotides outside the gene matches: 10. CDR1 and CDR2 from the germline V gene are SEHNR and FQNEAQ (reference sequence). The DNA of the CDR3 is TGTGCCAGCAGCCAAGGACAGGGCTTGCAGGAGACCCAGTACTTC. Translating gives CASSQGQGLQETQYF.

The V and J genes are TRBV5-1 and TRBJ2-2; tentative D call: TRBD2 (6 bases). V was trimmed by 0 bases and J by 4 bases, leaving 13 bases between them. The CDR3 length is 16 residues. Germline V gene lookup returns CDR1 SGHRS and CDR2 YFSETQ. This CDR3 reads CASSLVPGVGTGELFF. DNA for the CDR3: TGCGCCAGCAGCTTGGTTCCGGGAGTAGGCACCGGGGAGCTGTTTTTT.

Only a few counts were recorded for this clonotype. The chain has TRBV9 and TRBJ2-4; 8 bases align to TRBD2. Losses at the gene ends were 7 bases for V and 2 bases for J; bases not matched to a gene: 8. Germline-derived CDR1 and CDR2 are SGDLS and YYNGEE. This CDR3 contains 15 residues. CDR3 region: CASGTGGPSKNIQYF. DNA of the CDR3: TGTGCCAGCGGAACGGGAGGGCCCTCCAAAAACATTCAGTACTTC.

This clonotype was seen a few times. This chain connects TRBV11-3 to TRBJ2-2; D is unresolved. The CDR3 spans 16 residues. CDR1 SGHNT and CDR2 YENEEA come from the germline V gene. V lost 5 bases, J lost 1 base, and 14 bases lay in between. DNA of the CDR3: TGTGCCAGCAGCCCATTTGCCGGACGGAACACCGGGGAGCTGTTTTTT. Translation: CASSPFAGRNTGELFF.

This clonotype was seen ten or more times. This chain connects TRBV12-3 or TRBV12-4 to TRBJ1-1, with a tentative D call TRBD1 (6 bases). This CDR3 has 14 amino acids. Trimming removed 8 bases from V and 1 base from J, with 14 bases in between. The CDR3 region is CASVTGIENTEAFF. The CDR3 DNA is TGTGCCAGCGTTACAGGGATCGAGAACACTGAAGCTTTCTTT.

This clonotype came up many times. The chain combines TRBV4-1 with TRBJ2-1, with unresolved D. Germline CDR1 and CDR2: MGHRA and YSYEKL. This CDR3 is 14 amino acids long. Between the trimmed V and J ends, which lost 4 bases and 8 bases, there was a span of 15 bases. The CDR3 DNA reads TGCGCCAGCAGCCCTGAGAACCATCCTGATGAGCAGTTCTTC. Translating gives CASSPENHPDEQFF.

In this sample, this clonotype turned up a few times. This chain uses TRBV7-9 with TRBJ2-2, with D hard to call. This CDR3 is built from 12 residues. In germline, CDR1 is SEHNR, CDR2 FQNEAQ (reference sequence). Trimming took 5 bases from V and 3 from J, leaving 4 bases between them. Here the CDR3 DNA reads TGTGCCAGCAGCGATTACACCGGGGAGCTGTTTTTT. This sequence encodes CASSDYTGELFF.

The V and J genes are TRBV3-1 and TRBJ1-5; 9 bases align to TRBD1. The junction had 10 bases not matched to a gene; V was cut back by 4 bases and J by 9 bases. CDR1 and CDR2 (germline): LGHDT, YNNKEL (reference sequence). This CDR3 spans 15 amino acids. This CDR3 is CASSRGTGTLLPQHF. The CDR3 DNA reads TGTGCCAGCAGCCGAGGGACAGGGACCCTCTTGCCCCAGCATTTT.

This clonotype was detected a few times. The gene calls are TRBV12-3 or TRBV12-4 and TRBJ1-5; D might be TRBD1 (5 bases). V dropped 6 bases and J dropped 7 bases, with 16 bases sitting between them. CDR3 length: 14 amino acids. CDR3 sequence reads: CASSSGGVWQPQHF. The CDR3 coding sequence is TGTGCCAGCAGCTCGGGGGGGGTTTGGCAGCCCCAGCATTTT.

This clonotype was recorded a few times. The chain is built from TRBV5-6 and TRBJ2-1; D is possibly TRBD2 (5 bases). This CDR3 region has 13 residues. CDR1 SGHDT and CDR2 YYEEEE come from the germline V gene. V lost 4 bases and J lost 7, with 12 bases in between. CDR3 sequence (DNA): TGTGCCAGCAGCCCGATGACGGGGAATGAGCAGTTCTTC. Amino acids: CASSPMTGNEQFF.

This clonotype was seen at least ten times. CDR3 bases: TGTGCCAGCAGTTCACGACAGGGTAACACCGGGGAGCTGTTTTTT. It encodes CASSSRQGNTGELFF. This rearrangement joins TRBV27 to TRBJ2-2, with TRBD1 identical over 7 bases. The germline CDR1 and CDR2 sequences are MNHEY and SMNVEV (reference sequence). This CDR3 is 15 amino acids long. Germline trimming cut 4 bases from V and 2 bases from J; bases unmatched to any gene: 4.

V is TRBV12-5 and J is TRBJ2-7, with a tentative D call TRBD2 (5 bases). Trimming removed 8 bases from V and 6 bases from J, with 26 bases in between. Per the germline V gene, CDR1 is LGHNT and CDR2 is FRNRAP. This CDR3 has 16 residues. The CDR3 bases are TGTGCTAGTCGGGAACCGAACGGGCCGAACGCTGGCGAGCAGTACTTC. It specifies CASREPNGPNAGEQYF.